This T cell receptor (beta chain) came from a study of cytomegalovirus exposure and HLA in healthy donors. Deletions cut 0 bases from V and 0 bases from J, with 19 bases between. The CDR3 loop spans 19 amino acids. Germline values: CDR1 LGHNA, CDR2 YSLEER. The table came from immunoSEQ multiplex PCR; TCRdb's copy has only in-frame clones and leaves some out. This repertoire shows under 200,000 clones, around 96% found once; its top ten account for around 0.9%. The rearrangement joins TRBV4-3 to TRBJ2-3; TRBD2 is a possible D gene (6 bases). The receptor was isolated from a woman aged 18-29 years in good health and CMV-seronegative. Sequencing was done on a sample of PBMCs. CDR3 sequence reads: CASSQDSGIVGTSTDTQYF. The DNA of the CDR3 is TGCGCCAGCAGCCAAGATAGCGGTATAGTGGGGACTAGCACAGATACGCAGTATTTT.